This T cell receptor (beta chain) is from a study of blood T cells in healthy people across ages. Study outcomes and limitations: Observed TCR beta diversity per million T cells went down as age went up. This fall followed a roughly linear course with age.

Trimming took off 3 bases at V and 5 bases at J, with 14 bases between the two ends. The V gene's germline CDR1 is SGHRS and CDR2 YFSETQ. The CDR3 sequence is 14 residues long. With regard to this clonotype: The antigen is unknown.

A J-beta primer mix and a sample-barcoded 5' primer were used in a second PCR of roughly 7 to 12 cycles. TCRdb re-derived calls from the 5' RACE reads in MiXCR, one entry per CDR3 protein. The sample has about 1 million distinct CDR3 sequences; almost 25% are singletons. Peripheral blood, ten milliliters per donor, was collected. This sample was also put to use in a study of T cells of mothers and their children. That source adds: The donors comprised a handful of children and their three healthy Caucasian mothers. For cDNA synthesis, the complete extracted RNA was used (about 1.6 ug per 15 ul).

The specimen sequenced was blood. The TCR originated in a girl aged 2 to 10 in good health. V is TRBV5-1 and J is TRBJ2-5; a possible D gene is TRBD1 (6 bases). Here the CDR3 reads CASSYQGLGETQYF. Written as DNA, the CDR3 is TGCGCCAGCAGCTACCAGGGGTTGGGGGAGACCCAGTACTTC.